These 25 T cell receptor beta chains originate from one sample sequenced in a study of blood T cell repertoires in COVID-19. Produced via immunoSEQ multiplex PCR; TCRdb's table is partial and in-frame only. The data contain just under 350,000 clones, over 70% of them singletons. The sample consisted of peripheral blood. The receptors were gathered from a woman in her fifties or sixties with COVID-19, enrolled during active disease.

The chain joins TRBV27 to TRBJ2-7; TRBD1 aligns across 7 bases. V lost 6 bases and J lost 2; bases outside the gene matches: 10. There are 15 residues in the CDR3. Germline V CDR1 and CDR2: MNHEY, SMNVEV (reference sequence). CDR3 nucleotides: TGTGCCAGCAGCAAAAACAGGGGCGCTGCCTACGAGCAGTACTTC. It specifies CASSKNRGAAYEQYF.

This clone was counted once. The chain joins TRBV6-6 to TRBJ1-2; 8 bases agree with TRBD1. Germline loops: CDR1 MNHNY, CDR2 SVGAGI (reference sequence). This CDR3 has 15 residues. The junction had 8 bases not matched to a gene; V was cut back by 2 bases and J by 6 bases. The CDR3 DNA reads TGTGCCAGCAGTTACGGACAGGGCCTATACGATGGCTACACCTTC. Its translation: CASSYGQGLYDGYTF.

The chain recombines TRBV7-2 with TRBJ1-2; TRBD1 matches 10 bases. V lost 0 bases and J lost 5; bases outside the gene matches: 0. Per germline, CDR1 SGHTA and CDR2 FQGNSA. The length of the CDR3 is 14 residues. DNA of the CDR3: TGTGCCAGCAGCTTAGCGGACAGGGGGTATGGCTACACCTTC. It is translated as CASSLADRGYGYTF.

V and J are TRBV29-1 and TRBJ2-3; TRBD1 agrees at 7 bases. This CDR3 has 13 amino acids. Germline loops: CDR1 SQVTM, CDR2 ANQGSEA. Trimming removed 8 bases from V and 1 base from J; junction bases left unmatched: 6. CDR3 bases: TGCAGCATTAGGACAGGAGGCACAGATACGCAGTATTTT. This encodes CSIRTGGTDTQYF.

This CDR3 is CASIQDNPNQPQHF. Written as DNA, the CDR3 is TGTGCCAGCATACAAGACAACCCCAATCAGCCCCAGCATTTT. The chain combines TRBV2 with TRBJ1-5; no firm D call. The CDR3 contains 14 residues. CDR1 is SNHLY and CDR2 is FYNNEI in the germline V gene. V dropped 7 bases and J dropped 3 bases, with 13 bases sitting between them.

The CDR3 DNA reads TGTGCCAGCAGCTTTACACAGCGGGGCAATGAGCAGTTCTTC. This gives the protein CASSFTQRGNEQFF. The rearrangement links TRBV11-2 to TRBJ2-1, with TRBD2 identical over 7 bases. CDR1 and CDR2 (germline): SGHAT, FQNNGV. V dropped 3 bases and J dropped 6; count of bases not matched to a gene: 5. The CDR3 sequence is 14 residues long.

The CDR3 reads CAWKGRQDHNEQFF. CDR3 bases: TGTGCCTGGAAGGGCCGACAGGACCACAATGAGCAGTTCTTC. The rearrangement joins TRBV30 to TRBJ2-1; D may be TRBD1 (6 bases). The V gene lost 4 bases and the J gene lost 5 bases, with 15 bases spanning the gap. The germline V gene encodes CDR1 GTSNPN and CDR2 SVGIG (reference sequence). The CDR3 runs 14 residues. Looking up the rest from reference TRBV30 and TRBJ2-1 gives the full variable domain: SQTIHQWPATLVQPVGSPLSLECTVEGTSNPNLYWYRQAAGRGLQLLFYSVGIGQISSEVPQNLSASRPQDRQFILSSKKLLLSDSGFYLCAWKGRQDHNEQFFGPGTRLTVL.

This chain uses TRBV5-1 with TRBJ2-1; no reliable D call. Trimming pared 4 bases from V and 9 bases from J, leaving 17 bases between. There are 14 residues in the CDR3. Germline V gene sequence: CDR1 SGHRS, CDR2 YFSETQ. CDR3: CASSRFVGPGEQFF. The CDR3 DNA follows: TGCGCCAGCAGCCGTTTTGTGGGCCCCGGTGAGCAGTTCTTC.

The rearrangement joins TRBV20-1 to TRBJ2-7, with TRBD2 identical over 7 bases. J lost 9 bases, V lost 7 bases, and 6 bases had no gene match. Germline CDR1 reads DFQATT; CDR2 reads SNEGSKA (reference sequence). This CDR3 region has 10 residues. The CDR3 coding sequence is TGCAGTGTTGCGGGGGAAGGGCAGTACTTC. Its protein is CSVAGEGQYF.

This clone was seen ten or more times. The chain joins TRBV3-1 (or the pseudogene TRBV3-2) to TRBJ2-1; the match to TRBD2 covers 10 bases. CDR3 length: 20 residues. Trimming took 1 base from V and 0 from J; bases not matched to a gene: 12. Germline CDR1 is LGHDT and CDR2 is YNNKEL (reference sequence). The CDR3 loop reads CASSQGLGSGRASSYNEQFF. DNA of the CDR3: TGTGCCAGCAGCCAAGGTTTAGGGAGCGGGAGGGCCAGCTCCTACAATGAGCAGTTCTTC.

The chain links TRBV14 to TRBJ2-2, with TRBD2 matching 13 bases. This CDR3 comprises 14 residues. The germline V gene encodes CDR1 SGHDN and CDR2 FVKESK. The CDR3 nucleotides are TGTGCGAAACTAGCGGGAGGGGGCACCGGGGAGCTGTTTTTT. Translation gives CAKLAGGGTGELFF. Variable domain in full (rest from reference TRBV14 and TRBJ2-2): EAGVTQFPSHSVIEKGQTVTLRCDPISGHDNLYWYRRVMGKEIKFLLHFVKESKQDESGMPNNRFLAERTGGTYSTLKVQPAELEDSGVYFCAKLAGGGTGELFFGEGSRLTVL.

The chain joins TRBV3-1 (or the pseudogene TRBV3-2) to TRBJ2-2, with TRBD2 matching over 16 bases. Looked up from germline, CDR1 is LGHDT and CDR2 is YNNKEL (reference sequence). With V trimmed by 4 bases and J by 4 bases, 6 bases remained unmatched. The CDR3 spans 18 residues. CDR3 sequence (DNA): TGTGCCAGCAGCCCGGGACTAGCGGGAGGGCCGGGCACCGGGGAGCTGTTTTTT. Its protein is CASSPGLAGGPGTGELFF.

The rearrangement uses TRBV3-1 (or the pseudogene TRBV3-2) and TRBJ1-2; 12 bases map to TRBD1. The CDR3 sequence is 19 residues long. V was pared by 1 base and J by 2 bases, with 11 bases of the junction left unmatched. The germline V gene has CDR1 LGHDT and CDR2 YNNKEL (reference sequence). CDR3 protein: CASSQVGAGQGAKNYGYTF. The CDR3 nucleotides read TGTGCCAGCAGCCAAGTAGGGGCGGGACAGGGGGCGAAAAACTATGGCTACACCTTC.

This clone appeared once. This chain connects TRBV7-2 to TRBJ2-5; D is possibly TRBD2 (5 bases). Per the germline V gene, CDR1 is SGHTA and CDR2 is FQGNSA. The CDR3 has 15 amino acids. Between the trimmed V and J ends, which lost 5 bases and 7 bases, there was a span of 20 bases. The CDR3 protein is CASSPSGLLGRTQYF. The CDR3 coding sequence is TGTGCCAGCAGCCCCTCGGGCCTCCTGGGGAGGACCCAGTACTTC.

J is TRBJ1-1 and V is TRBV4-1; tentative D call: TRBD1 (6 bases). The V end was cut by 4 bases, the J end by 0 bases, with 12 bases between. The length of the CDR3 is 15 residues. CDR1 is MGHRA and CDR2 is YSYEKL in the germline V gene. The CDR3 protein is CASSLPAGVNTEAFF. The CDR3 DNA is TGCGCCAGCAGCCTTCCGGCAGGGGTGAACACTGAAGCTTTCTTT.

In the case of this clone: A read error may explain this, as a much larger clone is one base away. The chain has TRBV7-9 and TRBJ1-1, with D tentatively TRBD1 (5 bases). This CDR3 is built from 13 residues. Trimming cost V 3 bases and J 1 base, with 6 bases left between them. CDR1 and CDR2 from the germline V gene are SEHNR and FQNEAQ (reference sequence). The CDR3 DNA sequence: TGTGCCAGCAGCTTTCAGGGGAACACTGAAGCTTTCTTT. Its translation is CASSFQGNTEAFF.

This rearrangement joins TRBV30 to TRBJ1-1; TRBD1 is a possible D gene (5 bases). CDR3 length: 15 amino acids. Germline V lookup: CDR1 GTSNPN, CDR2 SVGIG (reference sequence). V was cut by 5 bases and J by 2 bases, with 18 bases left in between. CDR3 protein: CAWAQTGGSNTEAFF. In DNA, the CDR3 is TGTGCCTGGGCGCAAACCGGGGGAAGCAACACTGAAGCTTTCTTT.

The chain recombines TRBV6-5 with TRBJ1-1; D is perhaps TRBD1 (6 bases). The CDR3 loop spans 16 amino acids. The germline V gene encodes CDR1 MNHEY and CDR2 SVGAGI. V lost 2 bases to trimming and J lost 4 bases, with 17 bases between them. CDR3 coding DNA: TGTGCCAGCAGTTACCACCGAGGGGGGGTTCCCACTGAAGCTTTCTTT. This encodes CASSYHRGGVPTEAFF.

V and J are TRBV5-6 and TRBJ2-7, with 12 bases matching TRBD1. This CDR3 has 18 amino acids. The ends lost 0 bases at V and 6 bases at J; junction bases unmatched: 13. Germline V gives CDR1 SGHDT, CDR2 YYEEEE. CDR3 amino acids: CASSLVGTGGLRLAEQYF. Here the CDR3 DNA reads TGTGCCAGCAGCTTGGTAGGGACAGGGGGCTTAAGACTAGCCGAGCAGTACTTC. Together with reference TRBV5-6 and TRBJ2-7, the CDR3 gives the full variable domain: DAGVTQSPTHLIKTRGQQVTLRCSPKSGHDTVSWYQQALGQGPQFIFQYYEEEERQRGNFPDRFSGHQFPNYSSELNVNALLLGDSALYLCASSLVGTGGLRLAEQYFGPGTRLTVT.

CDR3 in amino acids: CASSPGTGVNTGELFF. The CDR3 DNA is TGTGCCAGCTCTCCCGGGACAGGAGTAAACACCGGGGAGCTGTTTTTT. The chain couples TRBV18 to TRBJ2-2; TRBD1 aligns across 8 bases. With 6 bases clipped from V and 2 bases from J, the junction kept 8 bases outside the gene matches. Germline V gene data show CDR1 as KGHSH and CDR2 as LQKENI. CDR3 length equals 16 residues.

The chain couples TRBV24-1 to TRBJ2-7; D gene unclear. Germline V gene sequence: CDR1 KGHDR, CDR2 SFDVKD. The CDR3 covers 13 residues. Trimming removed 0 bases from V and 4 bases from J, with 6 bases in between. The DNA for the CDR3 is TGTGCCACCAGTGATTTGTTCGGTTACGAGCAGTACTTC. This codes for CATSDLFGYEQYF.

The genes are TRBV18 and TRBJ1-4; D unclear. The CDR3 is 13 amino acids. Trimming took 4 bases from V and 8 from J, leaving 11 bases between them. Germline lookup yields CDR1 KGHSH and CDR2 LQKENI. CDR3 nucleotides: TGTGCCAGCTCACGGCAGGTACGGGAAAAACTGTTTTTT. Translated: CASSRQVREKLFF.

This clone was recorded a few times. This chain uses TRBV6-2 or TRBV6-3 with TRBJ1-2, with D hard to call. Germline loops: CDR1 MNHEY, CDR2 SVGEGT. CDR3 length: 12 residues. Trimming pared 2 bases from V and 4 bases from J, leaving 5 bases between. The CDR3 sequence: CASSYGAYGYTF. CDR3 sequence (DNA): TGTGCCAGCAGTTACGGAGCCTATGGCTACACCTTC.

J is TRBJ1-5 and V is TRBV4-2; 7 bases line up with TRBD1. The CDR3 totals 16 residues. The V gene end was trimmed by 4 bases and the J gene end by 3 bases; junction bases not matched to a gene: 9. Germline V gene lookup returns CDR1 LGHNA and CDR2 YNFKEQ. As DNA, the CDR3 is TGTGCCAGCAGCCCACTACCGGGACAGCTCAATCAGCCCCAGCATTTT. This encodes CASSPLPGQLNQPQHF.

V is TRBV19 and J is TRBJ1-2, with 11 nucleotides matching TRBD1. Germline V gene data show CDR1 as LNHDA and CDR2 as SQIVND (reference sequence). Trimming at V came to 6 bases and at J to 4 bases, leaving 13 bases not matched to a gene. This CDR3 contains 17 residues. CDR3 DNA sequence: TGTGCCAGTAGCGTCGGACAGGGGGCAAGCGACAGCTATGGCTACACCTTC. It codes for CASSVGQGASDSYGYTF.